The 29 T cell receptor beta chains in this list originate from one sample, sequenced in a study of cytomegalovirus exposure and HLA in healthy donors. Use of 60 Vbeta and 13 Jbeta primers characterized the PCR. Profiled with immunoSEQ multiplex PCR; TCRdb holds only in-frame clones, not every one. The table records 210,000 or so clones, roughly 73% of them present only once. The sample was PBMCs. The receptor set was obtained from a boy under 18 in good health and CMV-seronegative.

This chain links TRBV29-1 with TRBJ2-3, with D perhaps TRBD2 (5 bases). CDR1 SQVTM and CDR2 ANQGSEA come from the germline V gene. The CDR3 consists of 13 residues. V lost 6 bases, J lost 5 bases, and 15 bases lay in between. The CDR3 reads CSVIAKLGDTQYF. As DNA, the CDR3 is TGCAGCGTCATAGCGAAACTCGGAGATACGCAGTATTTT.

This sequence joins TRBV15 and TRBJ1-2; D unclear. This CDR3 is built from 11 residues. Per the germline V gene, CDR1 is LNHNV and CDR2 is YYDKDF (reference sequence). Trimming stripped 0 bases from V and 7 bases from J, with 3 bases between. The CDR3 sequence: CATSRDRGYTF. As DNA, the CDR3 is TGTGCCACCAGCAGAGATCGTGGCTACACCTTC.

This chain links TRBV7-9 with TRBJ2-3; D is possibly TRBD2 (5 bases). V lost 3 bases, J lost 3 bases, and 16 bases lay in between. The CDR3 runs 16 residues. Germline values: CDR1 SEHNR, CDR2 FQNEAQ (reference sequence). CDR3 loop: CASSFGLSGATDTQYF. CDR3 coding DNA: TGTGCCAGCAGCTTCGGACTCTCCGGAGCTACAGATACGCAGTATTTT.

The rearrangement joins TRBV10-3 to TRBJ2-3; D call uncertain. Trimming stripped 0 bases from V and 2 bases from J, with 6 bases between. The length of the CDR3 is 14 residues. Germline V gene data show CDR1 as ENHRY and CDR2 as SYGVKD. Here the CDR3 reads CAISESPVTDTQYF. In DNA form, the CDR3 reads TGTGCCATCAGTGAGTCCCCCGTCACAGATACGCAGTATTTT.

The genes are TRBV13 and TRBJ2-3, with TRBD2 matching over 8 bases. The trim removed 4 bases at V and 8 bases at J, leaving 11 bases unmatched. Germline V gene data show CDR1 as PRHDT and CDR2 as FYEKMQ (reference sequence). The CDR3 runs to 15 residues. The CDR3 DNA is TGTGCCAGCAGCTATACCAGCGGGGGCCATAGTACGCAGTATTTT. Its translation: CASSYTSGGHSTQYF.

This chain links TRBV30 with TRBJ1-2, with 9 bases lining up with TRBD1. V shed 2 bases and J 7 bases; nucleotides not matched to a gene: 5. The CDR3 extends over 13 amino acids. CDR1 GTSNPN and CDR2 SVGIG come from the germline V gene (reference sequence). CDR3 amino acids: CAWSPDRGSGYTF. The CDR3 DNA is TGTGCCTGGAGTCCGGACAGGGGATCTGGCTACACCTTC.

The chain recombines TRBV6-5 with TRBJ1-2, with 7 bases identical to TRBD1. Per germline, CDR1 MNHEY and CDR2 SVGAGI. The CDR3 is 13 residues long. V was clipped by 4 bases and J by 5 bases; unmatched bases: 4. CDR3 nucleotide sequence: TGTGCCAGCAGTTCGGGACAGCTTTATGGCTACACCTTC. This encodes CASSSGQLYGYTF.

This clone was seen more than once but under ten times. V is TRBV11-2 and J is TRBJ2-7; 9 positions agree with TRBD2. Per the germline V gene, CDR1 is SGHAT and CDR2 is FQNNGV. The trim removed 5 bases at V and 5 bases at J, leaving 7 bases unmatched. The CDR3 length is 14 residues. CDR3 protein: CASSREREEDEQYF. In DNA, the CDR3 is TGTGCCAGCAGCCGAGAGCGGGAGGAGGACGAGCAGTACTTC. Variable domain in full (rest from reference TRBV11-2 and TRBJ2-7): EAGVAQSPRYKIIEKRQSVAFWCNPISGHATLYWYQQILGQGPKLLIQFQNNGVVDDSQLPKDRFSAERLKGVDSTLKIQPAKLEDSAVYLCASSREREEDEQYFGPGTRLTVT.

The chain employs TRBV10-1 and TRBJ2-7; 8 nucleotides match TRBD2. Germline values: CDR1 WNHNN, CDR2 SYGVQD (reference sequence). Germline trimming cut 8 bases from V and 3 bases from J; bases unmatched to any gene: 12. CDR3 length: 15 residues. The CDR3 DNA sequence: TGCGCCAGCCCTAGGATTCGGACTAGCAACTACGAGCAGTACTTC. This translates into CASPRIRTSNYEQYF.

This clone was picked up a small number of times. The CDR3 spells CASSYFGGRGDEQFF. The CDR3 coding sequence is TGTGCCAGCAGTTATTTTGGCGGGAGAGGTGATGAGCAGTTCTTC. The rearrangement joins TRBV6-6 to TRBJ2-1; 7 nucleotides agree with TRBD2. There are 15 residues in the CDR3. With V trimmed by 3 bases and J by 8 bases, 10 bases remained unmatched. The V gene's germline CDR1 is MNHNY and CDR2 SVGAGI (reference sequence).

J is TRBJ1-4 and V is TRBV5-4; 8 bases are a match to TRBD1. Germline trimming cut 5 bases from V and 7 bases from J; bases unmatched to any gene: 7. Germline CDR1 reads SGHNT; CDR2 reads YYREEE (reference sequence). This CDR3 is built from 14 residues. CDR3 loop: CASRSSGGAEKLFF. The CDR3 bases are TGTGCCAGCAGATCTTCAGGGGGCGCTGAAAAACTGTTTTTT.

The gene calls are TRBV14 and TRBJ2-1; TRBD2 matches at 9 bases. This CDR3 contains 18 residues. V shed 4 bases and J 7 bases; nucleotides not matched to a gene: 17. CDR1 SGHDN and CDR2 FVKESK come from the germline V gene. The CDR3 DNA follows: TGTGCCAGCAGCCTTTACCCCTCTGTAGCGGGAGAATGGAATGAGCAGTTCTTC. The encoded protein is CASSLYPSVAGEWNEQFF. Together with reference TRBV14 and TRBJ2-1, the CDR3 gives the full variable domain: EAGVTQFPSHSVIEKGQTVTLRCDPISGHDNLYWYRRVMGKEIKFLLHFVKESKQDESGMPNNRFLAERTGGTYSTLKVQPAELEDSGVYFCASSLYPSVAGEWNEQFFGPGTRLTVL.

This clone was counted only a few times. The chain uses TRBV5-1 and TRBJ2-2; 9 bases fit TRBD2. This CDR3 spans 16 amino acids. Germline CDR1 reads SGHRS; CDR2 reads YFSETQ. The J segment lost 4 bases and the V segment lost 2 bases, leaving 6 bases of the junction unmatched. The CDR3 protein is CASSLLAGAGTGELFF. CDR3 sequence (DNA): TGCGCCAGCAGCTTATTAGCGGGAGCCGGCACCGGGGAGCTGTTTTTT.

The V call is TRBV4-1, the J call TRBJ2-7, with D uncertain. Germline V lookup: CDR1 MGHRA, CDR2 YSYEKL. The CDR3 sequence is 13 residues long. V dropped 4 bases and J dropped 4 bases, with 11 bases sitting between them. The CDR3 loop is CASSRGAPYEQYF. The CDR3 DNA sequence: TGCGCCAGCAGCCGAGGTGCTCCTTACGAGCAGTACTTC.

This rearrangement joins TRBV5-1 to TRBJ2-7; 7 nucleotides agree with TRBD2. The CDR3 runs 14 residues. Germline lookup yields CDR1 SGHRS and CDR2 YFSETQ. After removal of 1 base from V and 5 bases from J, the junction contained 6 bases not matched to a gene. The CDR3 sequence is CASSLTGGEDEQYF. CDR3 coding DNA: TGCGCCAGCAGCTTGACGGGGGGAGAAGACGAGCAGTACTTC.

The genes are TRBV12-5 and TRBJ2-1, with TRBD2 identical over 10 bases. Germline-derived CDR1 and CDR2 are LGHNT and FRNRAP. The CDR3 extends over 15 amino acids. The V and J ends lost 3 bases and 10 bases, in that order; junction bases with no gene match: 9. This chain's CDR3 is CASGFPGLAGEEQFF. CDR3 nucleotide sequence: TGTGCTAGTGGTTTCCCGGGGCTAGCGGGGGAGGAGCAGTTCTTC.

This clone was counted a single time. The chain links TRBV6-4 to TRBJ2-2, with TRBD1 matching 7 bases. The CDR3 has 15 residues. V trimming: 5 bases; J trimming: 4 bases; junction bases outside the gene matches: 7. CDR1 is MRHNA and CDR2 is SNTAGT in the germline V gene. CDR3 coding DNA: TGTGCCAGCAGTTTCAATAGACAGGGCACCGGGGAGCTGTTTTTT. Its protein is CASSFNRQGTGELFF.

The CDR3 region is CASSESPGGHQETQYF. In DNA form, the CDR3 reads TGTGCCAGCAGTGAATCCCCAGGAGGGCATCAAGAGACCCAGTACTTC. This chain joins TRBV6-1 and TRBJ2-5; D is perhaps TRBD2 (6 bases). The CDR3 is 16 residues long. V was clipped by 2 bases and J by 2 bases, with 15 bases between them. Germline-derived CDR1 and CDR2 are MNHNS and SASEGT.

This clone appeared a few times. The chain employs TRBV7-6 and TRBJ2-1; no clear D gene. CDR1 is SGHVS and CDR2 is FNYEAQ in the germline V gene. Deletions cut 2 bases from V and 0 bases from J, with 11 bases between. The CDR3 is made up of 16 amino acids. The CDR3 region has the DNA TGTGCCAGCAGCTTAAGAAGCTCAAACTCCTACAATGAGCAGTTCTTC. It is translated as CASSLRSSNSYNEQFF.

Points on this clone: This sample includes further DNA sequences coding for the same CDR3. The chain joins TRBV10-3 to TRBJ1-1; D possibly corresponds to TRBD1 (5 bases). The V and J ends lost 5 bases and 5 bases respectively, with 15 bases between them. CDR1 and CDR2 (germline): ENHRY, SYGVKD. This CDR3 comprises 14 residues. The CDR3 region has the DNA TGTGCCATCAGTCGGTCTGGGGGGGATACTGAAGCTTTCTTT. It encodes CAISRSGGDTEAFF.

The rearrangement joins TRBV10-2 to TRBJ1-2, with 9 bases aligning to TRBD1. This CDR3 spans 15 amino acids. CDR1 WSHSY and CDR2 SAAADI come from the germline V gene. V lost 6 bases to trimming and J lost 6 bases; unmatched junction nucleotides: 11. CDR3 coding DNA: TGCGCCAGCAGGACAGGGGGTAAATTAAGGGATGGCTACACCTTC. This sequence encodes CASRTGGKLRDGYTF.

V and J are TRBV4-2 and TRBJ2-3; 9 bases map to TRBD2. V shed 2 bases and J 1 base; nucleotides not matched to a gene: 4. This CDR3 spans 16 amino acids. Germline assignment: CDR1 LGHNA and CDR2 YNFKEQ. CDR3 coding DNA: TGTGCCAGCAGCCAAAGTCCTAGCGGGGGCACAGATACGCAGTATTTT. It is translated as CASSQSPSGGTDTQYF.

The CDR3 reads CASSQVSGSRTGAYEQYF. CDR3 DNA sequence: TGCGCCAGCAGCCAAGTGTCAGGTTCCAGGACAGGGGCCTACGAGCAGTACTTC. The rearrangement uses TRBV4-1 and TRBJ2-7, with 9 bases aligning to TRBD1. Germline V lookup: CDR1 MGHRA, CDR2 YSYEKL. Unmatched junction bases numbered 12, after V lost 1 base and J lost 2 bases. The CDR3 loop spans 18 amino acids.

In nucleotides, the CDR3 is TGTGCCAGCTCACCACAGGGGGCGAAGTTCAACACTGAAGCTTTCTTT. It codes for CASSPQGAKFNTEAFF. The rearrangement joins TRBV18 to TRBJ1-1, with TRBD1 identical over 7 bases. From germline, CDR1 is KGHSH and CDR2 LQKENI. Trimming cost V 1 base and J 2 bases; bases outside gene matches: 7. The CDR3 contains 16 residues.

The V gene is TRBV27, the J gene TRBJ1-2; D is perhaps TRBD1 (6 bases). The ends were cut back, 0 bases at V and 0 bases at J, with 14 bases in the middle. This CDR3 is built from 17 residues. In germline, CDR1 is MNHEY, CDR2 SMNVEV (reference sequence). CDR3: CASSLSRGARSNYGYTF. CDR3 DNA: TGTGCCAGCAGTTTATCTCGGGGGGCGCGATCTAACTATGGCTACACCTTC.

Here the CDR3 reads CASSKGGTSGRGNEQFF. CDR3 coding DNA: TGTGCCAGCAGCAAAGGGGGGACTAGCGGGAGGGGCAATGAGCAGTTCTTC. The V and J genes are TRBV2 and TRBJ2-1; 16 nucleotides line up with TRBD2. CDR1 is SNHLY, CDR2 FYNNEI, per germline. This CDR3 has 17 residues. After removal of 6 bases from V and 6 bases from J, the junction contained 8 bases not matched to a gene.

The gene calls are TRBV7-8 and TRBJ1-4, with D possibly TRBD1 on 5 matching bases. There are 16 residues in the CDR3. CDR1 and CDR2 from the germline V gene are SGHVS and FQNEAQ. Trimming took 3 bases from V and 3 from J, leaving 14 bases between them. CDR3 nucleotides: TGTGCCAGCAGCTTTACCCAGGGTTCGGCTAATGAAAAACTGTTTTTT. Translation: CASSFTQGSANEKLFF.

V is TRBV5-1 and J is TRBJ1-6; 10 bases agree with TRBD1. V trimming: 1 base; J trimming: 14 bases; junction bases outside the gene matches: 9. CDR1 SGHRS and CDR2 YFSETQ come from the germline V gene. The CDR3 spans 15 residues. CDR3 in DNA: TGCGCCAGCAGCTTGATCCGGGACAGGGGATCGTCCCTCCACTTT. Translating gives CASSLIRDRGSSLHF.

This chain uses TRBV6-1 with TRBJ2-1; D uncertain. The ends were cut back, 6 bases at V and 0 bases at J, with 12 bases in the middle. CDR3 length: 15 amino acids. Germline V CDR1 and CDR2: MNHNS, SASEGT. The CDR3 loop is CASRLERSSYNEQFF. The CDR3 region has the DNA TGTGCCAGCAGGTTAGAGCGCAGCTCCTACAATGAGCAGTTCTTC.